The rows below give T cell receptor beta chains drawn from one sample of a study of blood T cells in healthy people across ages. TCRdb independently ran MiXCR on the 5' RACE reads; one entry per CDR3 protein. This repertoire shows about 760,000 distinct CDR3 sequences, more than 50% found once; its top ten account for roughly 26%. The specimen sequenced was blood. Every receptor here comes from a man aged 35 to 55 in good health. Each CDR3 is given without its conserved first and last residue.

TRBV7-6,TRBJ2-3,ASSSASGARTDTQY
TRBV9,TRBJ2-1,ASSAPLEIAANYNEQF
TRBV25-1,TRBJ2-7,ASIGVGAPYEQY
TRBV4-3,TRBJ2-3,ASSQFQTTDTQY
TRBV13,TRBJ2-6,ASSLQPGQLPGANVLT
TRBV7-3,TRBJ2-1,ASSQGPGEGQF
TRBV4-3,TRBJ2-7,ASSQSGKDYEQY
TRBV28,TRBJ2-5,ASSFGTGGMQETQY
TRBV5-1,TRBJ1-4,ASSLAGQLNEKLF
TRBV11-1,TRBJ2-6,ASTLGTGGPGANVLT
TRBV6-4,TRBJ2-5,ASSRLAGDQETQY
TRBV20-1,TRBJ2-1,SALSPSLEQF
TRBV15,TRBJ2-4,ATSRGDRGKNIQY
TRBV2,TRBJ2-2,ASSVRQGPAMVGLF
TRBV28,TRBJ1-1,ASSASLTEAF
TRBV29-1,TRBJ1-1,SVEAGGVGTEAF
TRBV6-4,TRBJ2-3,ASSDGSGNTDMQY
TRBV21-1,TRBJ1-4,ASSKGGQINEKLF
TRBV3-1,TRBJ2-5,ASSSLAGREQY
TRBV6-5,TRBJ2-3,ASNSGQGAFADTQY
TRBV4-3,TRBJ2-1,ASSQDSGREQF
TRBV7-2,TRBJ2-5,ASSPSLPETQY
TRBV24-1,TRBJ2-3,ATNAGATDTQY
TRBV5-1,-,ASSLDLAYNEQY
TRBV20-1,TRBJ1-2,SALRGATYGYT
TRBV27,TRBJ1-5,ASSLGGGLRDQPQH
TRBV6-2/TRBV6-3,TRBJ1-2,AGSYSQSYGYT
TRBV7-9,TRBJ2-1,ASSTDDREQF
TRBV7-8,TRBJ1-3,ASSLAGSLDTIY
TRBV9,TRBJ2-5,ASSAPNPNLAGDKETQY
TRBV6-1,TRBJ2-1,ASSVLGNRGEQF
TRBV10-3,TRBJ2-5,AISEKGPGEQY
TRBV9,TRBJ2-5,ASSVSRDSRRETQY
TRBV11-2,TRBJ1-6,ASSLYTGFYNSPLH
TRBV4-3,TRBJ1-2,ASSRTLEAGYT
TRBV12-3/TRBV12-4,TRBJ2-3,ATKRQAERDTQY
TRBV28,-,ASSPARQGAAIKDEQY